The clone carrying this T cell receptor beta chain was recorded a few times. Its antigen is currently unknown. Unique molecular identifiers featured in each of the TCR beta cDNA libraries. The source material, 1 to 10 million T cells, gave rise to 500,000 or so cDNA molecules. Each CDR3 protein gets one entry after TCRdb re-called the PCR reads with MiXCR. The data hold 750,000 to 950,000 distinct CDR3 sequences, with 35% to 55% observed a single time. This entry comes from a study of post-analysis software for immune sequencing data. At the level of the study: Relapsing-remitting, secondary progressive and progressive-relapsing courses of multiple sclerosis were included. Points from the study as a whole: Multiple sclerosis patients had significantly lower normalized Chao1 diversity than controls. Included in a set of several TRBV segments more frequent in patients than controls were TRBV5-6, TRBV5-1 and TRBV20-1. Samples made in the same batch grouped tightly together by F measure.

The CDR3 loop spans 14 amino acids. V lost 1 base to trimming and J lost 3 bases, with 9 bases between them. The germline gives CDR1 LNHNV, CDR2 YYDKDF (reference sequence). Sequenced sample: blood. The rearrangement joins TRBV15 to TRBJ2-5; the D gene is possibly TRBD1 (6 bases). The receptor was derived from a girl aged 10-17 years with multiple sclerosis. CDR3 nucleotides: TGTGCCACCAGCAGAGCCCGGACAGAAGAGACCCAGTACTTC. It translates to CATSRARTEETQYF.